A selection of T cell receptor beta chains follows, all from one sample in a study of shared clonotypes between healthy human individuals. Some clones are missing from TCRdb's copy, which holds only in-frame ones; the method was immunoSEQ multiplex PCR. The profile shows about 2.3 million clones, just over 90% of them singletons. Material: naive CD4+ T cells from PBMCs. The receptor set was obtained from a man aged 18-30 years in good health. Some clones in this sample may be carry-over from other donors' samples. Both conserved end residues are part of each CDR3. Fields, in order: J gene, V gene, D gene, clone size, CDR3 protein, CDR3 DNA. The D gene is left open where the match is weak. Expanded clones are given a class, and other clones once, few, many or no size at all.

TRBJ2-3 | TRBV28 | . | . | CASSSGPDTDTQYF | TGTGCCAGCAGTAGCGGGCCGGATACAGATACGCAGTATTTT
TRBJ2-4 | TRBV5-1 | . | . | CASSLVSRENIQYF | TGCGCCAGCAGCTTGGTAAGCAGGGAAAACATTCAGTACTTC
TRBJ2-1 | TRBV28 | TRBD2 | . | CASSPPGLAGGEQFF | TGTGCCAGCAGCCCCCCCGGACTAGCGGGAGGGGAGCAGTTCTTC
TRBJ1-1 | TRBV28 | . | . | CASSLFPPQPTEAFF | TGTGCCAGCAGTTTATTTCCCCCGCAGCCCACTGAAGCTTTCTTT
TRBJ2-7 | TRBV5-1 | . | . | CASSLGGGRSYEQYF | TGCGCCAGCAGCTTGGGTGGTGGGAGGTCCTACGAGCAGTACTTC
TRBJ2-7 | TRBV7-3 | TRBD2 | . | CASSPPGLAGGPSLEQYF | TGTGCCAGCAGCCCACCAGGACTAGCGGGAGGGCCAAGTCTCGAGCAGTACTTC
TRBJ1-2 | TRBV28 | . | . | CASSPRSNYGYTF | TGTGCCAGCAGCCCACGTTCTAACTATGGCTACACCTTC
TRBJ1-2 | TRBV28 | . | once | CASSQGTDYGYTF | TGTGCCAGCAGCCAAGGGACGGACTATGGCTACACCTTC
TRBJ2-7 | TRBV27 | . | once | CASSLKGSYEQYF | TGTGCCAGCAGTTTAAAGGGTAGCTACGAGCAGTACTTC
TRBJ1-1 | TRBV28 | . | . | CASSLDRQTGGAFF | TGTGCCAGCAGTTTGGATCGACAGACCGGTGGAGCTTTCTTT
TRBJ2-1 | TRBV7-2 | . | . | CASSYTTNLNGQFF | TGTGCCAGCAGCTATACGACAAACTTGAATGGGCAGTTCTTC
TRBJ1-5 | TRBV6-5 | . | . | CASSLRGQPQHF | TGTGCCAGCAGCCTGAGGGGTCAGCCCCAGCATTTT
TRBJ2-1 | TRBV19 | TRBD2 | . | CASSMPAGGTNEQFF | TGTGCCAGTAGTATGCCAGCGGGAGGGACCAATGAGCAGTTCTTC
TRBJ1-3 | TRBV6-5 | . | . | CASKGSGNTIYF | TGTGCCAGCAAGGGCTCTGGAAACACCATATATTTT
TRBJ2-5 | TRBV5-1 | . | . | CASSLAGLAQETQYF | TGCGCCAGCAGCTTGGCTGGCCTAGCCCAAGAGACCCAGTACTTC
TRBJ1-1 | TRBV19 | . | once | CASSTRRWNTEAFF | TGTGCCAGTAGCACCCGCAGGTGGAACACTGAAGCTTTCTTT